This T cell receptor (beta chain) emerged from a study of cytomegalovirus exposure and HLA in healthy donors. CDR1 SEHNR and CDR2 FQNEAQ come from the germline V gene (reference sequence). The ends lost 3 bases at V and 1 base at J; junction bases unmatched: 2. The CDR3 spans 14 residues. Sequencing used immunoSEQ multiplex PCR; TCRdb keeps in-frame clones, though not all of them. Seen here are approximately 170,000 clones, approximately 81% observed once, and the top ten hold approximately 10%. The sequence derives from a man younger than 45 in good health and CMV-seropositive. The rearrangement links TRBV7-9 to TRBJ2-5, with 7 nucleotides matching TRBD1. Sequencing was performed on PBMCs. The CDR3 loop reads CASSFRQGQETQYF. The CDR3 DNA reads TGTGCCAGCAGCTTTCGACAGGGCCAAGAGACCCAGTACTTC.